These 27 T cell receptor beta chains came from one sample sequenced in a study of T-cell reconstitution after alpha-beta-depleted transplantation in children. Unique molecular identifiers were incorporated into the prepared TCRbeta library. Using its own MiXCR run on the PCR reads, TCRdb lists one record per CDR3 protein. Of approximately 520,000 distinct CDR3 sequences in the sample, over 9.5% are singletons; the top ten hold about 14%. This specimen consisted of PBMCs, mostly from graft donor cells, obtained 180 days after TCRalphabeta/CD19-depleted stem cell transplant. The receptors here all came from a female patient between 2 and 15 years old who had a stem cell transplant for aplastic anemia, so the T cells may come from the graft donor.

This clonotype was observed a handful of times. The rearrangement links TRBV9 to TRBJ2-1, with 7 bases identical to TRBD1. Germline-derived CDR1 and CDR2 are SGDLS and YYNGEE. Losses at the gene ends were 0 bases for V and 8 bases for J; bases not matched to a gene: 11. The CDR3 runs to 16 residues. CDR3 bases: TGTGCCAGCAGCGTAGGGGGCACAGGGGCTTGGGATGAGCAGTTCTTC. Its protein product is CASSVGGTGAWDEQFF.

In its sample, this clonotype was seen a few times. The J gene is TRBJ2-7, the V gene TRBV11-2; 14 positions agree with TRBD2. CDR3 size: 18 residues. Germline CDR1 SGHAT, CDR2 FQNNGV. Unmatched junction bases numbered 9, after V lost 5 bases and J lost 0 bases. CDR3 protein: CASSPGLAGGAYSYEQYV. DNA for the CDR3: TGTGCCAGCAGCCCAGGACTAGCGGGAGGAGCCTACTCCTACGAGCAGTACGTC.

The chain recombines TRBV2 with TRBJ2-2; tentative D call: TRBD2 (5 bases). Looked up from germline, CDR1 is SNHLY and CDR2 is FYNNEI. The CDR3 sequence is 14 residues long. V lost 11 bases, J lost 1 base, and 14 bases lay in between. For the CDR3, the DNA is TGTGCCGACTCGATTAGCGTGAACACCGGGGAGCTGTTTTTT. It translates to CADSISVNTGELFF.

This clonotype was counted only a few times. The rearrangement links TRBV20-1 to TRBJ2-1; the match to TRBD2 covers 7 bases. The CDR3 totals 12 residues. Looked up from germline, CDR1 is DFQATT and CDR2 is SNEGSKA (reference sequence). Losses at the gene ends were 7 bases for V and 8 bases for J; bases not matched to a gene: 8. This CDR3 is CSVGGGFDEQFF. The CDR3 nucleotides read TGCAGTGTCGGGGGAGGGTTCGATGAGCAGTTCTTC.

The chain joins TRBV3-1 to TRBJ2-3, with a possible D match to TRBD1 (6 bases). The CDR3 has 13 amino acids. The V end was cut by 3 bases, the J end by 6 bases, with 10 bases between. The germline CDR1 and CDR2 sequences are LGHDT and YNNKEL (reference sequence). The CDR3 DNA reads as TGTGCCAGCAGCCAGGGGGCGCGGGATACGCAGTATTTT. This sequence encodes CASSQGARDTQYF.

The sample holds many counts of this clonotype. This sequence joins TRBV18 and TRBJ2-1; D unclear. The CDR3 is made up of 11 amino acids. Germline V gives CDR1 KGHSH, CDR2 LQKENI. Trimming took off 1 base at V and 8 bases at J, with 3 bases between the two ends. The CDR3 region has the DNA TGTGCCAGCTCACCACGGGATGAGCAGTTCTTC. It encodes CASSPRDEQFF.

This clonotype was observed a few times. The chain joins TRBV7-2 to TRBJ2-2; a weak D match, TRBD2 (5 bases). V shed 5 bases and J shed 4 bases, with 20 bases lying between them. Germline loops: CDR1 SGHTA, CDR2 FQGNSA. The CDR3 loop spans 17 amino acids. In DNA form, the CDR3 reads TGTGCCAGCAGCCAGAGGACGGGAACTACAATCACCGGGGAGCTGTTTTTT. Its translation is CASSQRTGTTITGELFF.

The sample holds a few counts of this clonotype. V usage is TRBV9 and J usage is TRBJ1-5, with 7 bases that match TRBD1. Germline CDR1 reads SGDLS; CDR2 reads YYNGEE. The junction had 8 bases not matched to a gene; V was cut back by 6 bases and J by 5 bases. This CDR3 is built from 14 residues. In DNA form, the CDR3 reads TGTGCCAGCACAAGTGGACAGGACGATCAGCCCCAGCATTTT. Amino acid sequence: CASTSGQDDQPQHF.

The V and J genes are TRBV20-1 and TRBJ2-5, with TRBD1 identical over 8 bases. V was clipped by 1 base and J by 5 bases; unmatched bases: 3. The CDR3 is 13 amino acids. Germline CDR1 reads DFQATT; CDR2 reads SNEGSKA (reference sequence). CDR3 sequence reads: CSARATGVETQYF. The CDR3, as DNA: TGCAGTGCTAGAGCGACAGGGGTCGAGACCCAGTACTTC.

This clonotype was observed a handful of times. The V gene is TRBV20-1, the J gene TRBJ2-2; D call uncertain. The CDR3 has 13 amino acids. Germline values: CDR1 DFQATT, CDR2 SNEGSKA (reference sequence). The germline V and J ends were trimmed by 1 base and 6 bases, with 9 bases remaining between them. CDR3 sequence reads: CSARGTTAGELFF. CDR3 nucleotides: TGCAGTGCTAGAGGTACCACCGCCGGGGAGCTGTTTTTT.

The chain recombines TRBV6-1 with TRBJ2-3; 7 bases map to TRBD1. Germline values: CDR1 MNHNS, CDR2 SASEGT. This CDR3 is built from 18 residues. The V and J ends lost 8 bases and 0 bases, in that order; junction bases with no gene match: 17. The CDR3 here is CASSLFPSGTASTDTQYF. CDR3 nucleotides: TGTGCCAGCTCACTTTTTCCTTCCGGGACAGCTAGCACAGATACGCAGTATTTT.

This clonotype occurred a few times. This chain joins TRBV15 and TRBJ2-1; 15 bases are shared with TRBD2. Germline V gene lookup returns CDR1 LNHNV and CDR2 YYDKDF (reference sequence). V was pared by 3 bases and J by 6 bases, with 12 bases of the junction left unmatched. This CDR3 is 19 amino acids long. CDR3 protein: CATSSEGLAGGIWGNEQFF. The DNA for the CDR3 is TGTGCCACCAGCAGTGAGGGACTAGCGGGAGGTATTTGGGGCAATGAGCAGTTCTTC.

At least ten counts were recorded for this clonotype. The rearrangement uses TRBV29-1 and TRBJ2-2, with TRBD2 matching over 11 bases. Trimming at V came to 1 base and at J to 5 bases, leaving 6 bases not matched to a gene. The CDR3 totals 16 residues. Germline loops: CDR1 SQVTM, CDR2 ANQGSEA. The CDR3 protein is CSVEGLAGFRTGELFF. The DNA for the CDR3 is TGCAGCGTTGAAGGACTAGCGGGGTTCCGAACCGGGGAGCTGTTTTTT.

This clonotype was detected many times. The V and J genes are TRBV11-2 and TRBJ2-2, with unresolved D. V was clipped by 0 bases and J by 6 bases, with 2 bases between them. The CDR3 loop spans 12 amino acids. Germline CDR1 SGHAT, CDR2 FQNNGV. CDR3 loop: CASSLDPGELFF. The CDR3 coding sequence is TGTGCCAGCAGCTTAGATCCCGGGGAGCTGTTTTTT. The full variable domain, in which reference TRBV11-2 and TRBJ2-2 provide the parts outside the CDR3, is EAGVAQSPRYKIIEKRQSVAFWCNPISGHATLYWYQQILGQGPKLLIQFQNNGVVDDSQLPKDRFSAERLKGVDSTLKIQPAKLEDSAVYLCASSLDPGELFFGEGSRLTVL.

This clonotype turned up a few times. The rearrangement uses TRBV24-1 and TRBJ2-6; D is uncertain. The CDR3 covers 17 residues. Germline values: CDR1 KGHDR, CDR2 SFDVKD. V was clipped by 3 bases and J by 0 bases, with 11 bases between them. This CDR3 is CATSDNRRNSGANVLTF. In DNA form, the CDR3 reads TGTGCCACCAGTGATAATCGACGGAACTCTGGGGCCAACGTCCTGACTTTC.

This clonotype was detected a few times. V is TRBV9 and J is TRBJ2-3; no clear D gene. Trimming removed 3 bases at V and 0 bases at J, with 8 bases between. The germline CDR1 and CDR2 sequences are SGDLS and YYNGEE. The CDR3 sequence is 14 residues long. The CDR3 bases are TGTGCCAGCAGCGGGACCCCCAGCACAGATACGCAGTATTTT. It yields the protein CASSGTPSTDTQYF.

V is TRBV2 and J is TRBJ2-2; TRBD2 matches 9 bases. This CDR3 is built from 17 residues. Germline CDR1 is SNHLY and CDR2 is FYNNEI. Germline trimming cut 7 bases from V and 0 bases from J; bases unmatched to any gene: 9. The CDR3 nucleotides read TGTGCCAGCAACCTGGGGCTAGCGGGAACGAACACCGGGGAGCTGTTTTTT. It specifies CASNLGLAGTNTGELFF. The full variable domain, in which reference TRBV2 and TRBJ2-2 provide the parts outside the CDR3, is EPEVTQTPSHQVTQMGQEVILRCVPISNHLYFYWYRQILGQKVEFLVSFYNNEISEKSEIFDDQFSVERPDGSNFTLKIRSTKLEDSAMYFCASNLGLAGTNTGELFFGEGSRLTVL.

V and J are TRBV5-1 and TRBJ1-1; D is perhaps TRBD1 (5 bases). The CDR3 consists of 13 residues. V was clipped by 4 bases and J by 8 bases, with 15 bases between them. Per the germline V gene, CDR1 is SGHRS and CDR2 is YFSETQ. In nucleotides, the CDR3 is TGCGCCAGCAGCCGGGGGGGTGTCGCGGAAGCTTTCTTT. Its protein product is CASSRGGVAEAFF. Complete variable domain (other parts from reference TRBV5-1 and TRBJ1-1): KAGVTQTPRYLIKTRGQQVTLSCSPISGHRSVSWYQQTPGQGLQFLFEYFSETQRNKGNFPGRFSGRQFSNSRSEMNVSTLELGDSALYLCASSRGGVAEAFFGQGTRLTVV.

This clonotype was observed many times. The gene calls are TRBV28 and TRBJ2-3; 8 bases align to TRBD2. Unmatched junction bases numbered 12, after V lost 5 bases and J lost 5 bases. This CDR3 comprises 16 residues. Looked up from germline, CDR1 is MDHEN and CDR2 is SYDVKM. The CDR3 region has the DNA TGTGCCAGCAGTCCCCGCATTAGCGGGATAGGAGATACGCAGTATTTT. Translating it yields CASSPRISGIGDTQYF.

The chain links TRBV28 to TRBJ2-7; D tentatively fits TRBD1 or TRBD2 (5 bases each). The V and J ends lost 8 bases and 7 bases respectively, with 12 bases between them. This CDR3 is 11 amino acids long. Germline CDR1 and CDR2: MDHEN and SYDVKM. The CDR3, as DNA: TGTGCCAGCTCGGGACGGAAAGAGCAGTACGTC. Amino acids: CASSGRKEQYV.

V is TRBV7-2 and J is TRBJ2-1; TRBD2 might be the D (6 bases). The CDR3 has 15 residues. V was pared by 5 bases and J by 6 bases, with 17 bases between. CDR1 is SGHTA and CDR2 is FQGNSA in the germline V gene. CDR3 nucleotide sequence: TGTGCCAGCAGCCCCCGAGCCATGGGAGGCAATGAGCAGTTCTTC. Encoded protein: CASSPRAMGGNEQFF.

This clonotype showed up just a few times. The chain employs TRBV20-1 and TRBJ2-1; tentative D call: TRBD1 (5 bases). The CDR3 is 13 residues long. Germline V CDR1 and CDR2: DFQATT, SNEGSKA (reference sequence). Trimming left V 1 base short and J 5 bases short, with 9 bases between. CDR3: CSARARVDNEQFF. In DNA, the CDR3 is TGCAGTGCTAGAGCCAGGGTGGACAATGAGCAGTTCTTC.

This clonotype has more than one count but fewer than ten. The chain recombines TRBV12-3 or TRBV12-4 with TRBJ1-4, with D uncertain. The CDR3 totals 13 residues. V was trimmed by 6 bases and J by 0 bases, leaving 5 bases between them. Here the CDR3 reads CASSGSTNEKLFF. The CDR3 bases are TGTGCCAGCAGCGGATCAACTAATGAAAAACTGTTTTTT.

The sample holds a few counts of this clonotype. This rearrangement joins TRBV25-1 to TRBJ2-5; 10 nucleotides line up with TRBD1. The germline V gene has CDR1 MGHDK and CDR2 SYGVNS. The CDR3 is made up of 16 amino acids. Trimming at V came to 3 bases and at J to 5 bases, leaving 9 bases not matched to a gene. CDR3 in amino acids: CASSDLGDRGGETQYF. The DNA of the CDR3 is TGTGCCAGCAGTGATCTCGGGGACAGGGGCGGTGAGACCCAGTACTTC.

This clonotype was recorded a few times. In nucleotides, the CDR3 is TGTGCCAGCAGCTTGGGAACTGACAGACTCAATCAGCCCCAGCATTTT. Translation: CASSLGTDRLNQPQHF. The chain uses TRBV5-6 and TRBJ1-5; weak D call: TRBD1 (5 bases). Per germline, CDR1 SGHDT and CDR2 YYEEEE. There are 16 residues in the CDR3. The V gene lost 0 bases and the J gene lost 3 bases, with 13 bases spanning the gap. Variable domain in full (rest from reference TRBV5-6 and TRBJ1-5): DAGVTQSPTHLIKTRGQQVTLRCSPKSGHDTVSWYQQALGQGPQFIFQYYEEEERQRGNFPDRFSGHQFPNYSSELNVNALLLGDSALYLCASSLGTDRLNQPQHFGDGTRLSIL.

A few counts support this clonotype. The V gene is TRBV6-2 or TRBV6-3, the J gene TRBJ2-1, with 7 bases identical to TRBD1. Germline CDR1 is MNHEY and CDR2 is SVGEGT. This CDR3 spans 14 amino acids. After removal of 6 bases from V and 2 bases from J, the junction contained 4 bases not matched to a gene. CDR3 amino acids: CASRADRAYNEQFF. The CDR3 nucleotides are TGTGCCAGCAGAGCCGACAGGGCCTACAATGAGCAGTTCTTC.

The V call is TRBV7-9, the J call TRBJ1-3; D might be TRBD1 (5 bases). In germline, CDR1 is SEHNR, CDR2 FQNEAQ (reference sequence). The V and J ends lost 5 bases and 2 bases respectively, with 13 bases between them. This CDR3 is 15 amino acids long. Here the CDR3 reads CASSPSPGAGNTIYF. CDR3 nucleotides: TGTGCCAGCAGCCCCTCCCCGGGGGCTGGAAACACCATATATTTT.